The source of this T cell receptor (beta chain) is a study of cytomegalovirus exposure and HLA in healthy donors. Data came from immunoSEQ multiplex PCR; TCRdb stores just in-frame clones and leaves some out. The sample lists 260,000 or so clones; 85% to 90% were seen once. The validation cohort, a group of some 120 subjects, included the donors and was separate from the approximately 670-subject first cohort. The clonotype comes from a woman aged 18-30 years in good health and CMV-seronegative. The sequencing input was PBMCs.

The CDR3 spells CATNGRLTGEADTQYF. The CDR3 region has the DNA TGTGCCACCAATGGGAGGTTGACAGGGGAAGCAGATACGCAGTATTTT. The chain links TRBV15 to TRBJ2-3; the match to TRBD1 covers 8 bases. This CDR3 has 16 amino acids. V was clipped by 7 bases and J by 4 bases; unmatched bases: 13. The germline gives CDR1 LNHNV, CDR2 YYDKDF (reference sequence).